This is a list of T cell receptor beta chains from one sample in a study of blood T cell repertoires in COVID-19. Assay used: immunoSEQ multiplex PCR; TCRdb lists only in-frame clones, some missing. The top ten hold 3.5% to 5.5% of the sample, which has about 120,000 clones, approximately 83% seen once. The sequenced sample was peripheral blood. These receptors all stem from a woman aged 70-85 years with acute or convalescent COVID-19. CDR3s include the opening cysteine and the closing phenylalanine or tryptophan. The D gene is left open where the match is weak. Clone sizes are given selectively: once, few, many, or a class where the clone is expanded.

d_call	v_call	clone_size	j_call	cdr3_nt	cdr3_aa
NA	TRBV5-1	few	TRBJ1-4	TGCGCCAGCAGCTTTTCGGTCGGAACTAATGAAAAACTGTTTTTT	CASSFSVGTNEKLFF
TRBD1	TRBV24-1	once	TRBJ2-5	TGTGCCACCAGACCCGGTGGGACAGACCAAGAGACCCAGTACTTC	CATRPGGTDQETQYF
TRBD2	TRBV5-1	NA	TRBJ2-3	TGCGCCAGCAATAGCGGGGCACTCACAGATACGCAGTATTTT	CASNSGALTDTQYF
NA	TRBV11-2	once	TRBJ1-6	TGTGCCAGCAGCCAGGACAGCCACAATTCACCCCTCCACTTT	CASSQDSHNSPLHF
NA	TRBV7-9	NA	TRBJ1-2	TGTGCCAGCAGCCCCAACGGAGGAATACATGGCTACACCTTC	CASSPNGGIHGYTF
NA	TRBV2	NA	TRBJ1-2	TGTGCCAGCAGCGGTAATAACTATGGCTACACCTTC	CASSGNNYGYTF
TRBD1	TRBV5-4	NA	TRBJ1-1	TGTGCCAGCAGCTACCAGACAGGGACAAACACTGAAGCTTTCTTT	CASSYQTGTNTEAFF
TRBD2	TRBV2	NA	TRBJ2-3	TGTGCCAGCAGCCTCCGAGCGGGGTTAGATACGCAGTATTTT	CASSLRAGLDTQYF
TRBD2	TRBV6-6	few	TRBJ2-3	TGTGCCAGCAGTAACGCAGGGCGGGGGACAGATACGCAGTATTTT	CASSNAGRGTDTQYF
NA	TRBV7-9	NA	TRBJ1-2	TGTGCCAGCAGCGCCGGCAGGGCGGACGGCTACACCTTC	CASSAGRADGYTF
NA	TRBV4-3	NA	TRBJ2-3	TGCGCCAGCAGCCAAGACGCAGCGATCACAGATACGCAGTATTTT	CASSQDAAITDTQYF
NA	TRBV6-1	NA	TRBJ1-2	TGTGCCAGCAGTGTCCGGTGGGACACCCAAACTAACTATGGCTACACCTTC	CASSVRWDTQTNYGYTF
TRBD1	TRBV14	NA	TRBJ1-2	TGTGCCAGCAGCCTGGGACAGGTCCATGGCTACACCTTC	CASSLGQVHGYTF
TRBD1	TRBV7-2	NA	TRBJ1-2	TGTGCCAGCAGCTTAGTCGTGGACAGGGGTGGTGGCTACACCTTC	CASSLVVDRGGGYTF
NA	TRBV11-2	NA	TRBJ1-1	TGTGCCAGCAGCTTAAACGGGGGTTCGACTGAAGCTTTCTTT	CASSLNGGSTEAFF
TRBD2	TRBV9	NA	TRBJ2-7	TGTGCCAGCAGCGTAGGGGGACTAGCGGTCGACGAGCAGTACTTC	CASSVGGLAVDEQYF